The rows below give T cell receptor beta chains drawn from one sample of a study of early T cells in non-severe SARS-CoV-2 infection. In TCRdb, the 5' RACE reads were re-called with MiXCR into one record per CDR3 protein. The sample comprises 30,000 to 40,000 distinct CDR3 sequences, roughly 4.2% of which are singletons, and approximately 5.8% rests with the top ten. Sequencing was carried out using whole blood. These TCRs come from an adult who was a healthcare worker with PCR-confirmed SARS-CoV-2 infection or an uninfected control (not recorded which). Each CDR3 is given with its conserved first and last residue. The D gene is left open where the match is weak. Rows may omit the clone size; those that give it use once, few, many or a size class.

. | TRBJ2-1 | many | TRBV5-1 | CASSWGAMDEQFF | TGCGCCAGCAGCTGGGGGGCTATGGATGAGCAGTTCTTC
TRBD2 | TRBJ2-3 | many | TRBV14 | CASSPSGGVSTDTQYF | TGTGCCAGCAGCCCCAGCGGGGGGGTTAGCACAGATACGCAGTATTTT
. | TRBJ1-6 | many | TRBV12-3/TRBV12-4 | CASSQTTNSPLHF | TGTGCCAGCAGCCAAACCACGAATTCACCCCTCCACTTT
. | TRBJ1-2 | many | TRBV19 | CASSPLNYGYTF | TGTGCCAGTAGTCCGCTCAACTATGGCTACACCTTC
. | TRBJ2-7 | many | TRBV5-1 | CASSLESYEQYF | TGCGCCAGCAGCTTGGAGAGTTACGAGCAGTACTTC
TRBD2 | TRBJ2-7 | many | TRBV20-1 | CSGVAGDLSYEQYF | TGCAGTGGGGTAGCGGGGGACCTCTCTTACGAGCAGTACTTC
. | TRBJ2-7 | many | TRBV25-1 | CASSRSGGTEQYF | TGTGCCAGCAGTAGATCGGGGGGCACGGAGCAGTACTTC
. | TRBJ2-5 | many | TRBV7-6 | CASNQRGGAETQYF | TGTGCCAGCAACCAACGCGGGGGCGCAGAGACCCAGTACTTC
. | TRBJ2-1 | . | TRBV15 | CATSRGVGSYNEQFF | TGTGCCACCAGCAGGGGAGTTGGCTCCTACAATGAGCAGTTCTTC
. | TRBJ1-3 | . | TRBV7-2 | CASSRDNLSGNTIYF | TGTGCCAGCAGCCGGGACAACCTCTCTGGAAACACCATATATTTT
. | TRBJ2-7 | many | TRBV20-1 | CSAPLSAREQYF | TGCAGTGCTCCTCTTTCGGCTCGGGAGCAGTACTTC
TRBD2 | TRBJ2-5 | many | TRBV5-5 | CASSLGLAGVETQYF | TGTGCCAGCAGCTTGGGACTAGCGGGGGTAGAGACCCAGTACTTC
. | TRBJ2-1 | . | TRBV2 | CASMYSGRGEQFF | TGTGCCAGCATGTATTCGGGCAGGGGCGAGCAGTTCTTC
. | TRBJ2-3 | many | TRBV7-3 | CASSPARGEADTQYF | TGTGCCAGCAGCCCTGCGAGGGGCGAGGCAGATACGCAGTATTTT
. | TRBJ2-7 | many | TRBV12-3/TRBV12-4 | CASSLIQGREQYF | TGTGCCAGCAGTTTAATACAAGGGCGCGAGCAGTACTTC
TRBD1 | TRBJ2-1 | many | TRBV29-1 | CSIVRWDSYNEQFF | TGCAGTATAGTCCGGTGGGACAGTTACAATGAGCAGTTCTTC
. | TRBJ2-5 | many | TRBV9 | CASSDRDHQETQYF | TGTGCCAGCAGCGACCGGGACCACCAAGAGACCCAGTACTTC
TRBD1 | TRBJ2-2 | few | TRBV6-5 | CASSLGGRELFF | TGTGCCAGCAGTCTAGGGGGCCGGGAGCTGTTTTTT
TRBD1 | TRBJ1-1 | many | TRBV20-1 | CSARGDRGLGLNTEAFF | TGCAGTGCTAGAGGCGACAGGGGATTGGGTTTAAACACTGAAGCTTTCTTT
TRBD1 | TRBJ1-5 | many | TRBV6-1 | CASSEALGQAQPQHF | TGTGCCAGCAGTGAAGCGCTAGGACAGGCCCAGCCCCAGCATTTT
. | TRBJ2-5 | . | TRBV11-2 | CASSLVHRADKETQYF | TGTGCCAGCAGCTTAGTGCATCGGGCGGATAAAGAGACCCAGTACTTC
. | TRBJ1-2 | many | TRBV7-9 | CASRSWTDSYGYTF | TGTGCCAGCAGATCATGGACCGATTCCTATGGCTACACCTTC
. | TRBJ1-4 | many | TRBV30 | CAWNFGFSGKKLFF | TGTGCCTGGAACTTCGGCTTCAGTGGGAAAAAACTGTTTTTT
TRBD2 | TRBJ2-7 | few | TRBV11-2 | CASSRTSGGNYEQYF | TGTGCCAGCAGCCGGACTAGCGGGGGGAACTACGAGCAGTACTTC
. | TRBJ2-6 | . | TRBV18 | CASSPGGVGANVLTF | TGTGCCAGCTCACCAGGGGGCGTTGGGGCCAACGTCCTGACTTTC
. | TRBJ1-1 | many | TRBV5-1 | CASSLGPGENTEAFF | TGCGCCAGCAGCTTGGGCCCAGGGGAGAACACTGAAGCTTTCTTT
TRBD2 | TRBJ2-3 | many | TRBV3-1 | CASSWTSPDTQYF | TGTGCCAGCAGCTGGACTAGCCCAGATACGCAGTATTTT
. | TRBJ2-6 | many | TRBV19 | CASEQRSGANVLTF | TGTGCCAGTGAACAGCGCTCTGGGGCCAACGTCCTGACTTTC
. | TRBJ1-5 | many | TRBV20-1 | CSASGGRRSQPQHF | TGCAGTGCTAGTGGGGGGAGGAGAAGTCAGCCCCAGCATTTT